This entry features one T cell receptor beta chain sequence. Germline V gene data show CDR1 as SGHRS and CDR2 as YFSETQ. The CDR3 consists of 15 residues. V gave up 1 base and J gave up 7 bases; unmatched junction bases: 7. The entry originates in a study of OX40 agonist ivuxolimab in advanced cancers. Study summary: Dosing consisted of intravenous ivuxolimab at 0.01 to 10 mg/kg every 2 weeks. Of mixed ages from about 23 to 85 and averaging approximately 60 years, the group was just under 85% male.

Produced via immunoSEQ multiplex PCR; TCRdb's table is partial and in-frame only. The sample contains fewer than 85,000 clones, 85% to 95% of which appear only once. People who had autoimmune disease history or systemic immunosuppression were excluded. The source is an adult with an advanced solid tumor such as melanoma, head and neck, liver or kidney cancer. This sequence joins TRBV5-1 and TRBJ2-1; 8 nucleotides line up with TRBD2. Sequences were derived from CD4+ or CD8+ T cells sorted from blood, sampled in a trial of the OX40 agonist ivuxolimab. The CDR3 DNA reads as TGCGCCAGCAGCTTGTTTGTAGCGGGAAGAAATGAGCAGTTCTTC. As protein: CASSLFVAGRNEQFF.